The clone carrying this T cell receptor beta chain was observed at least ten times. Individual cDNA molecules carried attached unique molecular identifiers. TCRdb used MiXCR to reprocess the 5' RACE reads, holding one entry per CDR3 protein. Seen here are under 75,000 distinct CDR3 sequences, roughly 13% observed once, and the top ten hold about 8%. The data belong to a study of early T cells in non-severe SARS-CoV-2 infection. Across the study: Sequenced material consisted of bulk RNA (from unsorted whole blood), and chains were unpaired.

The V gene end was trimmed by 5 bases and the J gene end by 9 bases; junction bases not matched to a gene: 17. CDR3 length equals 17 residues. Per germline, CDR1 WSHSY and CDR2 SAAADI. This TCR was sampled from an adult who was a healthcare worker with PCR-confirmed SARS-CoV-2 infection or an uninfected control (not recorded which). Sequencing input: whole blood. The rearrangement links TRBV10-2 to TRBJ2-7, with 12 bases lining up with TRBD2. The CDR3 protein is CASSPPGLAGLLYGQYF. The CDR3 DNA follows: TGCGCCAGCAGTCCCCCCGGACTAGCGGGACTACTCTATGGGCAGTACTTC.